This T cell receptor beta chain appears in the sequencing data of a study of T cell responses to AZD1222 COVID-19 vaccine. For the study at large: Pooled samples include second doses given at about 4 or 12 weeks.

TCRdb keeps only in-frame clones here, not all; method: immunoSEQ multiplex PCR. This table has 150,000 to 200,000 clones, 75% to 90% appearing once. Regarding the study as a whole: Clonal diversity was possibly underestimated, and white British individuals and females predominated among donors. Baseline testing showed seropositivity in only a handful of AZD1222 recipients. Spike as a whole was targeted by vaccine-associated CD4 TCRs, dominant at 160-218 and 743-854.

The CDR3 spans 19 residues. Germline CDR1 is MGHRA and CDR2 is YSYEKL. Trimming shortened V by 0 bases and J by 4 bases, and 22 bases separated the two germline ends. With regard to this clone: The target antigen is unknown.

The chain employs TRBV4-1 and TRBJ2-1, with D tentatively TRBD2 (6 bases). The sample in question was peripheral blood, obtained on day 0 of AZD1222 vaccination. The source is an adult in good health. The CDR3 protein is CASSQDPSTGVGGYNEQFF. DNA of the CDR3: TGCGCCAGCAGCCAAGATCCGTCCACGGGAGTGGGCGGTTACAATGAGCAGTTCTTC.